One sample yielded the 31 T cell receptor beta chains listed below, sequenced in a study of shared clonotypes between healthy human individuals. Profiling relied on immunoSEQ multiplex PCR, and the TCRdb table lists in-frame clones only, not all of them. This sample carries more than 1,200,000 clones, approximately 98.5% of them seen once, and the ten largest clones take around 0.38%. What was sequenced was naive CD4+ T cells sorted from blood. Subset given: CD45RA+ positively selected. These receptors were taken from a man younger than 40 in good health.

The chain combines TRBV5-1 with TRBJ1-2; the D is unclear. Per the germline V gene, CDR1 is SGHRS and CDR2 is YFSETQ. This CDR3 contains 14 residues. The ends were cut back, 3 bases at V and 3 bases at J, with 12 bases in the middle. CDR3 sequence: CASSSEVGDYGYTF. In DNA form, the CDR3 reads TGCGCCAGCAGCTCAGAAGTGGGTGACTATGGCTACACCTTC. The complete variable domain, with remaining parts taken from reference TRBV5-1 and TRBJ1-2, reads KAGVTQTPRYLIKTRGQQVTLSCSPISGHRSVSWYQQTPGQGLQFLFEYFSETQRNKGNFPGRFSGRQFSNSRSEMNVSTLELGDSALYLCASSSEVGDYGYTFGSGTRLTVV.

The chain is built from TRBV4-1 and TRBJ2-7; D is possibly TRBD1 (6 bases). V lost 1 base and J lost 2, with 9 bases in between. The germline V gene encodes CDR1 MGHRA and CDR2 YSYEKL. CDR3 size: 14 residues. For the CDR3, the DNA is TGCGCCAGCAGCCAAGGACAGGTACCCTACGAGCAGTACTTC. This sequence encodes CASSQGQVPYEQYF.

V and J are TRBV4-1 and TRBJ2-1, with 8 bases that match TRBD2. The CDR3 spans 15 residues. From germline, CDR1 is MGHRA and CDR2 YSYEKL. Trimming cost V 2 bases and J 6 bases; bases outside gene matches: 6. The CDR3 sequence is CASSQLRLAGNEQFF. The CDR3 nucleotides are TGCGCCAGCAGCCAACTTCGGCTAGCGGGCAATGAGCAGTTCTTC.

The V call is TRBV29-1, the J call TRBJ2-7, with TRBD2 identical over 11 bases. This CDR3 comprises 15 residues. From germline, CDR1 is SQVTM and CDR2 ANQGSEA. Trimming at V came to 4 bases and at J to 0 bases, leaving 5 bases not matched to a gene. The CDR3 is CSVGTSGLSSYEQYF. As DNA, the CDR3 is TGCAGCGTTGGGACTAGCGGGTTGAGCTCCTACGAGCAGTACTTC.

V gene TRBV18 combines with J gene TRBJ1-2, with 7 bases identical to TRBD1. Looked up from germline, CDR1 is KGHSH and CDR2 is LQKENI. J was trimmed by 6 bases and V by 6 bases; bases with no gene match: 10. This CDR3 spans 14 amino acids. CDR3 loop: CASSLGQSGNGYTF. In DNA form, the CDR3 reads TGTGCCAGCTCCCTGGGACAGTCTGGGAATGGCTACACCTTC.

In its sample, this clone was seen once. The chain links TRBV4-1 to TRBJ1-2; 8 positions match TRBD1. From germline, CDR1 is MGHRA and CDR2 YSYEKL. The ends lost 3 bases at V and 2 bases at J; junction bases unmatched: 8. The CDR3 covers 16 residues. CDR3 coding DNA: TGCGCCAGCAGCCAGAAAGGACAGGGCAGCAACTATGGCTACACCTTC. Translated: CASSQKGQGSNYGYTF.

The J gene is TRBJ1-2, the V gene TRBV11-3, with 10 positions matching TRBD1. The CDR3 contains 14 residues. The J segment lost 7 bases and the V segment lost 7 bases, leaving 9 bases of the junction unmatched. Germline lookup yields CDR1 SGHNT and CDR2 YENEEA. The CDR3, as DNA: TGTGCCAGCACTCGGGGGACAGGGGCTTTTGGCTACACCTTC. Translating it yields CASTRGTGAFGYTF.

The chain carries TRBV19 and TRBJ2-1, with 9 bases fitting TRBD1. V was pared by 7 bases and J by 11 bases, with 15 bases of the junction left unmatched. The CDR3 runs 15 residues. Germline V gene lookup returns CDR1 LNHDA and CDR2 SQIVND (reference sequence). The chain's CDR3 is CASNRGQGRSEKQFF. CDR3 bases: TGTGCCAGTAATAGAGGACAGGGGAGGAGCGAAAAGCAGTTCTTC.

The V and J genes are TRBV7-8 and TRBJ2-3; 14 nucleotides agree with TRBD2. This CDR3 has 20 amino acids. Germline V gene sequence: CDR1 SGHVS, CDR2 FQNEAQ. V shed 2 bases, J shed 6 bases, and the junction held 16 bases outside the gene matches. The CDR3 region is CASSLYKGLGTSGSPDTQYF. DNA of the CDR3: TGTGCCAGCAGCTTATACAAGGGGTTGGGGACTAGCGGGAGTCCCGATACGCAGTATTTT.

The chain combines TRBV28 with TRBJ2-2; D remains unclear. V was pared by 1 base and J by 7 bases, with 7 bases between. The CDR3 is made up of 13 amino acids. CDR1 is MDHEN, CDR2 SYDVKM, per germline. The CDR3 DNA follows: TGTGCCAGCAGTTTATTGGGAATCGGGGAGCTGTTTTTT. Translated: CASSLLGIGELFF.

J is TRBJ2-7 and V is TRBV11-2; D ambiguous. The CDR3 extends over 13 amino acids. From germline, CDR1 is SGHAT and CDR2 FQNNGV. Trimming left V 1 base short and J 5 bases short, with 9 bases between. The CDR3 DNA reads TGTGCCAGCAGCTTAGGACTCCGAGACGAGCAGTACTTC. As protein: CASSLGLRDEQYF.

This chain links TRBV19 with TRBJ2-7, with D possibly being TRBD1 (6 bases). Germline loops: CDR1 LNHDA, CDR2 SQIVND (reference sequence). CDR3 length: 14 residues. Trimming removed 0 bases from V and 8 bases from J, with 14 bases in between. DNA of the CDR3: TGTGCCAGTAGTATAGATCTGGGTGGGGACAAGCAGTACTTC. As protein: CASSIDLGGDKQYF.

The chain couples TRBV2 to TRBJ2-7; 10 bases agree with TRBD2. Germline CDR1 is SNHLY and CDR2 is FYNNEI. Losses at the gene ends were 7 bases for V and 4 bases for J; bases not matched to a gene: 4. The CDR3 totals 13 residues. In nucleotides, the CDR3 is TGTGCCAGCACCTTACTAGCGGGATACGAGCAGTACTTC. It is translated as CASTLLAGYEQYF.

DNA for the CDR3: TGTGCCAGCAGCTCCGGGACTAGCGGTGATACGCAGTATTTT. This sequence encodes CASSSGTSGDTQYF. The rearrangement joins TRBV11-3 to TRBJ2-3; 11 nucleotides align to TRBD2. CDR1 and CDR2 from the germline V gene are SGHNT and YENEEA. The CDR3 runs to 14 residues. The trim removed 4 bases at V and 6 bases at J, leaving 3 bases unmatched.

The V and J genes are TRBV10-3 and TRBJ1-1, with TRBD1 as a possible D gene (5 bases). CDR1 ENHRY and CDR2 SYGVKD come from the germline V gene. Trimming pared 4 bases from V and 7 bases from J, leaving 10 bases between. CDR3 length equals 12 residues. The CDR3 nucleotides are TGTGCCATCAGTGGGGGACTGGGTGAAGCTTTCTTT. Amino acids: CAISGGLGEAFF.

The chain is built from TRBV2 and TRBJ2-3; no clear D. The CDR3 totals 13 residues. CDR1 is SNHLY and CDR2 is FYNNEI in the germline V gene. V was clipped by 6 bases and J by 1 base, with 8 bases between them. The CDR3 DNA is TGTGCCAGCAGGCCCCCGGGCACAGATACGCAGTATTTT. Its translation is CASRPPGTDTQYF. The full variable domain, rest sourced from reference TRBV2 and TRBJ2-3, is EPEVTQTPSHQVTQMGQEVILRCVPISNHLYFYWYRQILGQKVEFLVSFYNNEISEKSEIFDDQFSVERPDGSNFTLKIRSTKLEDSAMYFCASRPPGTDTQYFGPGTRLTVL.

The chain is built from TRBV10-3 and TRBJ1-5; D remains ambiguous. CDR1 ENHRY and CDR2 SYGVKD come from the germline V gene. Trimming shortened V by 0 bases and J by 4 bases, and 10 bases separated the two germline ends. This CDR3 contains 15 residues. The CDR3 sequence: CAISESAQINQPQHF. CDR3 nucleotides: TGTGCCATCAGTGAGTCGGCACAAATTAATCAGCCCCAGCATTTT.

Points on this clone: This sample includes further DNA sequences coding for the same CDR3. The chain has TRBV25-1 and TRBJ2-7; no firm D call. Trimming removed 5 bases at V and 3 bases at J, with 5 bases between. Looked up from germline, CDR1 is MGHDK and CDR2 is SYGVNS. CDR3 length equals 11 residues. The CDR3 sequence: CASSQGYEQYF. CDR3 nucleotide sequence: TGTGCCAGCAGTCAAGGCTACGAGCAGTACTTC.

The chain carries TRBV27 and TRBJ2-5, with D unclear. There are 13 residues in the CDR3. CDR1 is MNHEY and CDR2 is SMNVEV in the germline V gene (reference sequence). V was clipped by 0 bases and J by 6 bases, with 8 bases between them. The CDR3 here is CASSLSYGQTQYF. DNA for the CDR3: TGTGCCAGCAGTTTATCCTACGGCCAGACCCAGTACTTC.

Comments on this clone: Other DNA sequences in the same sample also yield this CDR3. This chain connects TRBV18 to TRBJ2-5; D may be TRBD2 (5 bases). Germline V gives CDR1 KGHSH, CDR2 LQKENI. Trimming left V 1 base short and J 2 bases short, with 8 bases between. CDR3 length: 14 residues. CDR3 in amino acids: CASSPLSGQETQYF. For the CDR3, the DNA is TGTGCCAGCTCACCACTATCGGGGCAAGAGACCCAGTACTTC. Full variable domain (missing parts from reference TRBV18 and TRBJ2-5): NAGVMQNPRHLVRRRGQEARLRCSPMKGHSHVYWYRQLPEEGLKFMVYLQKENIIDESGMPKERFSAEFPKEGPSILRIQQVVRGDSAAYFCASSPLSGQETQYFGPGTRLLVL.

The V and J genes are TRBV7-6 and TRBJ2-1; D not resolved. The CDR3 sequence is 13 residues long. CDR1 is SGHVS and CDR2 is FNYEAQ in the germline V gene. The V gene lost 4 bases and the J gene lost 4 bases, with 8 bases spanning the gap. In DNA, the CDR3 is TGTGCCAGCAGCTCCCGTTCATACAATGAGCAGTTCTTC. Protein product: CASSSRSYNEQFF.

This sequence joins TRBV12-5 and TRBJ1-2; D gene uncertain. Germline V gives CDR1 LGHNT, CDR2 FRNRAP. V lost 4 bases and J 5 bases, leaving 2 bases between the germline ends. The CDR3 extends over 10 amino acids. As DNA, the CDR3 is TGTGCTAGTGGTTCTTATGGCTACACCTTC. Encoded protein: CASGSYGYTF.

The CDR3 coding sequence is TGCAGCGTTGAAGATCCCTCCTGGGGGTCCTACAATGAGCAGTTCTTC. Translating it yields CSVEDPSWGSYNEQFF. This rearrangement joins TRBV29-1 to TRBJ2-1; possibly TRBD1 or TRBD2 for D (5 bases each). In germline, CDR1 is SQVTM, CDR2 ANQGSEA. V dropped 0 bases and J dropped 1 base, with 13 bases sitting between them. This CDR3 has 16 amino acids.

For this clone: Other DNA sequences from this sample encode an identical CDR3 as well. The gene calls are TRBV10-1 and TRBJ2-1, with D possibly being TRBD2 (6 bases). The CDR3 covers 13 residues. Germline loops: CDR1 WNHNN, CDR2 SYGVQD (reference sequence). Between the trimmed V and J ends, which lost 0 bases and 6 bases, there was a span of 6 bases. CDR3 sequence: CASSESGGNEQFF. The CDR3 DNA reads TGCGCCAGCAGTGAGTCGGGGGGCAATGAGCAGTTCTTC.

The V gene is TRBV7-6, the J gene TRBJ2-2; no reliable D call. V was trimmed by 1 base and J by 4 bases, leaving 4 bases between them. Germline V gene lookup returns CDR1 SGHVS and CDR2 FNYEAQ. This CDR3 has 13 amino acids. The CDR3 DNA reads TGTGCCAGCAGCTTAGTGTCCACCGGGGAGCTGTTTTTT. Its protein product is CASSLVSTGELFF.

CDR3 sequence (DNA): TGTGCCAGCAGTTTATTCCCCGAGGAATTCTACGAGCAGTACTTC. Amino acids: CASSLFPEEFYEQYF. This chain links TRBV28 with TRBJ2-7; D gene unclear. The CDR3 extends over 15 amino acids. V dropped 1 base and J dropped 3 bases, with 13 bases sitting between them. Germline CDR1 reads MDHEN; CDR2 reads SYDVKM.

This clone was detected once. The rearrangement links TRBV7-9 to TRBJ2-7; 8 nucleotides line up with TRBD1. After removal of 1 base from V and 5 bases from J, the junction contained 7 bases not matched to a gene. The V gene's germline CDR1 is SEHNR and CDR2 FQNEAQ (reference sequence). This CDR3 has 15 amino acids. CDR3 residues: CASSLVQGAFHEQYF. The CDR3 DNA reads as TGTGCCAGCAGCTTAGTGCAGGGGGCTTTCCACGAGCAGTACTTC. Variable domain in full (rest from reference TRBV7-9 and TRBJ2-7): DTGVSQNPRHKITKRGQNVTFRCDPISEHNRLYWYRQTLGQGPEFLTYFQNEAQLEKSRLLSDRFSAERPKGSFSTLEIQRTEQGDSAMYLCASSLVQGAFHEQYFGPGTRLTVT.

The J gene is TRBJ2-3, the V gene TRBV7-2, with 9 bases fitting TRBD2. The CDR3 is 16 amino acids. With 5 bases clipped from V and 0 bases from J, the junction kept 6 bases outside the gene matches. Germline assignment: CDR1 SGHTA and CDR2 FQGNSA. CDR3 bases: TGTGCCAGCAGCCGACTAGCGGATACTAGCACAGATACGCAGTATTTT. Its protein product is CASSRLADTSTDTQYF.

The V and J genes are TRBV30 and TRBJ2-7; a weak D match, TRBD1 (5 bases). Trimming took 2 bases from V and 6 from J, leaving 17 bases between them. Germline V gives CDR1 GTSNPN, CDR2 SVGIG (reference sequence). This CDR3 contains 14 residues. The CDR3: CAWSSKGARPEQYF. The CDR3 DNA is TGTGCCTGGAGTTCGAAAGGGGCCCGCCCCGAGCAGTACTTC. Looking up the rest from reference TRBV30 and TRBJ2-7 gives the full variable domain: SQTIHQWPATLVQPVGSPLSLECTVEGTSNPNLYWYRQAAGRGLQLLFYSVGIGQISSEVPQNLSASRPQDRQFILSSKKLLLSDSGFYLCAWSSKGARPEQYFGPGTRLTVT.

The V call is TRBV14, the J call TRBJ2-1; the D gene is possibly TRBD2 (5 bases). CDR3 size: 17 residues. V was shortened by 1 base and J by 6 bases, with 19 bases between the two germline ends. Germline CDR1 is SGHDN and CDR2 is FVKESK. Written as DNA, the CDR3 is TGTGCCAGCAGCCAAGTTCTCAAAGGTTCTAGCTCCAATGAGCAGTTCTTC. Translation: CASSQVLKGSSSNEQFF.

The V call is TRBV11-3, the J call TRBJ2-6; D remains ambiguous. The germline CDR1 and CDR2 sequences are SGHNT and YENEEA. This CDR3 has 13 residues. V was shortened by 3 bases and J by 4 bases, with 4 bases between the two germline ends. The CDR3 spells CASSLAGANVLTF. The CDR3, as DNA: TGTGCCAGCAGCTTGGCCGGGGCCAACGTCCTGACTTTC.